One sample yielded the 19 T cell receptor beta chains listed below, sequenced in a study of T cell responses to AZD1222 COVID-19 vaccine. TCRdb's table, derived via immunoSEQ multiplex PCR, lists solely in-frame clones and lacks some. This table holds about 100,000 clones, over 75% found once. The material was peripheral blood, obtained on day 0 of MenACWY control vaccination. The receptors derive from an adult in good health.

This clone has just one count. The chain has TRBV6-5 and TRBJ1-6, with 8 nucleotides matching TRBD1. Trimming cost V 5 bases and J 8 bases; bases outside gene matches: 8. The CDR3 spans 15 residues. CDR1 and CDR2 from the germline V gene are MNHEY and SVGAGI. CDR3 in DNA: TGTGCCAGCAGTCCAACAGGGGGTACCTATTCACCCCTCCACTTT. Translation gives CASSPTGGTYSPLHF.

J is TRBJ1-6 and V is TRBV9, with D hard to call. Germline values: CDR1 SGDLS, CDR2 YYNGEE. V shed 4 bases and J shed 8 bases, with 16 bases lying between them. This CDR3 is built from 15 residues. The CDR3 DNA is TGTGCCAGCAGCTCCTACTTCGAGGGAGATTCACCCCTCCACTTT. Amino acid sequence: CASSSYFEGDSPLHF.

The J gene is TRBJ1-5, the V gene TRBV18; D not certain. The germline V gene encodes CDR1 KGHSH and CDR2 LQKENI. Trimming took off 3 bases at V and 0 bases at J, with 12 bases between the two ends. The CDR3 sequence is 16 residues long. CDR3 residues: CASSPGSSNSNQPQHF. In DNA form, the CDR3 reads TGTGCCAGCTCACCTGGGAGCTCAAATAGCAATCAGCCCCAGCATTTT.

CDR3 amino acids: CASSADRAIVHGYTF. The CDR3 DNA is TGTGCCAGCAGCGCCGACAGGGCGATTGTCCATGGCTACACCTTC. The chain is built from TRBV7-9 and TRBJ1-2; TRBD1 matches at 7 bases. Trimming at V came to 5 bases and at J to 6 bases, leaving 12 bases not matched to a gene. CDR3 length: 15 residues. CDR1 SEHNR and CDR2 FQNEAQ come from the germline V gene (reference sequence).

This clone was seen a handful of times. J is TRBJ2-7 and V is TRBV19; 10 nucleotides match TRBD2. V lost 3 bases to trimming and J lost 3 bases; unmatched junction nucleotides: 5. The germline CDR1 and CDR2 sequences are LNHDA and SQIVND (reference sequence). This CDR3 has 15 amino acids. The chain's CDR3 is CASSMGAGGNYEQYF. The CDR3 DNA sequence: TGTGCCAGTAGTATGGGAGCGGGAGGGAACTACGAGCAGTACTTC. Together with reference TRBV19 and TRBJ2-7, the CDR3 gives the full variable domain: DGGITQSPKYLFRKEGQNVTLSCEQNLNHDAMYWYRQDPGQGLRLIYYSQIVNDFQKGDIAEGYSVSREKKESFPLTVTSAQKNPTAFYLCASSMGAGGNYEQYFGPGTRLTVT.

The genes are TRBV29-1 and TRBJ1-2, with TRBD1 matching over 11 bases. The CDR3 has 13 amino acids. The junction had 6 bases not matched to a gene; V was cut back by 5 bases and J by 7 bases. From germline, CDR1 is SQVTM and CDR2 ANQGSEA. The CDR3 DNA reads as TGCAGCGTTTTCGGACAGGGGGCCCCTGGCTACACCTTC. This encodes CSVFGQGAPGYTF.

The chain uses TRBV27 and TRBJ1-2; D may be TRBD1 (5 bases). This CDR3 is built from 15 residues. Per germline, CDR1 MNHEY and CDR2 SMNVEV (reference sequence). Trimming stripped 6 bases from V and 1 base from J, with 15 bases between. The CDR3 DNA follows: TGTGCCAGCAGGGACCTGGGGGGGGATAACTATGGCTACACCTTC. Amino acid sequence: CASRDLGGDNYGYTF.

The chain joins TRBV5-5 to TRBJ1-3; maybe TRBD1 (6 bases). Trimming removed 5 bases at V and 0 bases at J, with 15 bases between. From germline, CDR1 is SGHKS and CDR2 YYEKEE (reference sequence). The CDR3 has 16 residues. This CDR3 is CASRRTDRSSGNTIYF. The DNA of the CDR3 is TGTGCCAGCAGACGTACTGACAGGTCCTCTGGAAACACCATATATTTT.

The chain is built from TRBV7-8 and TRBJ1-3; 8 nucleotides agree with TRBD1. The CDR3 is 14 residues long. With V trimmed by 4 bases and J by 1 base, 0 bases remained unmatched. Germline assignment: CDR1 SGHVS and CDR2 FQNEAQ. The CDR3: CASSYRGSGNTIYF. CDR3 nucleotide sequence: TGTGCCAGCAGCTACAGGGGGTCTGGAAACACCATATATTTT.

The V and J genes are TRBV28 and TRBJ1-2, with D maybe TRBD1 (5 bases). This CDR3 has 12 amino acids. The V and J ends lost 10 bases and 4 bases respectively, with 13 bases between them. Germline loops: CDR1 MDHEN, CDR2 SYDVKM. The CDR3 bases are TGTGCCATCTCGGGACTTTCCTATGGCTACACCTTC. Translating gives CAISGLSYGYTF.

V gene TRBV4-1 combines with J gene TRBJ2-5, with 12 bases lining up with TRBD1. In germline, CDR1 is MGHRA, CDR2 YSYEKL. This CDR3 is 16 amino acids long. V dropped 3 bases and J dropped 5; count of bases not matched to a gene: 7. The CDR3, as DNA: TGCGCCAGCAGCCAGGGACAGGGGGCCCTCGGGGAGACCCAGTACTTC. Its translation is CASSQGQGALGETQYF.

This sequence joins TRBV27 and TRBJ2-7, with unresolved D. CDR1 and CDR2 from the germline V gene are MNHEY and SMNVEV (reference sequence). This CDR3 contains 15 residues. With 6 bases removed from V and 2 bases from J, the gap between germline ends came to 17 bases. CDR3 loop: CASSLLRTVPYEQYF. The CDR3 DNA sequence: TGTGCCAGCAGCCTCCTCAGGACGGTCCCCTACGAGCAGTACTTC.

In this sample, this clone turned up once. This chain uses TRBV5-8 with TRBJ1-3; D unclear. The CDR3 has 12 amino acids. V dropped 0 bases and J dropped 6 bases, with 4 bases sitting between them. CDR1 and CDR2 (germline): SGHTS, YDEGEE. The CDR3 nucleotides are TGTGCCAGCAGCTTGGCCCCAAACACCATATATTTT. Translated, it gives CASSLAPNTIYF.

The J gene is TRBJ2-7, the V gene TRBV7-8, with D unresolved. Germline CDR1 is SGHVS and CDR2 is FQNEAQ. Trimming removed 0 bases at V and 3 bases at J, with 12 bases between. The CDR3 extends over 15 amino acids. CDR3 sequence: CASSLAADWDYEQYF. DNA of the CDR3: TGTGCCAGCAGCTTAGCAGCCGACTGGGACTACGAGCAGTACTTC.

This chain uses TRBV27 with TRBJ1-3; 8 bases are shared with TRBD1. The CDR3 length is 16 residues. CDR1 MNHEY and CDR2 SMNVEV come from the germline V gene (reference sequence). With 1 base clipped from V and 3 bases from J, the junction kept 5 bases outside the gene matches. The CDR3 is CASSLCRGLGGNTIYF. In nucleotides, the CDR3 is TGTGCCAGCAGTTTATGCAGGGGGCTAGGTGGAAACACCATATATTTT.

The chain uses TRBV2 and TRBJ2-7, with D unclear. Germline V gene sequence: CDR1 SNHLY, CDR2 FYNNEI. CDR3 length: 14 residues. The V end lost 5 bases, the J end lost 3 bases, and 14 bases lay between the germline ends. The CDR3 coding sequence is TGTGCCAGCAGTCCCCGGACGGCGTACTACGAGCAGTACTTC. It yields the protein CASSPRTAYYEQYF.

The chain has TRBV4-2 and TRBJ1-1; the D is unclear. The CDR3 extends over 14 amino acids. Germline CDR1 LGHNA, CDR2 YNFKEQ. V lost 0 bases to trimming and J lost 10 bases, with 15 bases between them. The chain's CDR3 is CASSQDNEGRRAFF. The DNA of the CDR3 is TGTGCCAGCAGCCAAGATAATGAAGGTCGTCGAGCTTTCTTT.

This clone has just a few counts. The chain has TRBV27 and TRBJ2-7, with 12 bases that match TRBD1. This CDR3 comprises 17 residues. The V segment lost 7 bases and the J segment 4 bases; nucleotides outside the gene matches: 14. CDR1 and CDR2 (germline): MNHEY, SMNVEV (reference sequence). CDR3 DNA: TGTGCCAGCACCAAACTTGGGGGGACAGGGGGCCGTTACGAGCAGTACTTC. This gives the protein CASTKLGGTGGRYEQYF.

This rearrangement joins TRBV4-1 to TRBJ1-4; D remains unclear. The CDR3 is 13 residues long. V was cut by 5 bases and J by 7 bases, with 11 bases left in between. Germline V gene sequence: CDR1 MGHRA, CDR2 YSYEKL. The chain's CDR3 is CASSFLGSEKLFF. CDR3 in DNA: TGCGCCAGCAGCTTCTTAGGGAGTGAAAAACTGTTTTTT.